This T cell receptor beta chain was sequenced during a study of blood T cell repertoires in COVID-19. Study processing details: Amplified reference gene primers provided the basis for estimating nucleated cell counts. Only in-frame clones appear in the TCRdb table, and some are missing; sequencing was by immunoSEQ multiplex PCR. The D gene and trimming were derived from the DNA, and the V and J assignments and clone size from that table. The sample carries about 250,000 clones, approximately 83% recorded once. The CDR3 has 11 residues. Germline-derived CDR1 and CDR2 are SGHTA and FQGTGA. The receptor was derived from a man older than 75 with acute or convalescent COVID-19. The rearrangement links TRBV7-3 to TRBJ2-1, with D perhaps matching TRBD1 (5 bases). The sample comprised peripheral blood. The CDR3 sequence: CRQTLYNEQFF. CDR3 DNA: TGTAGACAGACCCTCTACAATGAGCAGTTCTTC. The full variable domain, with the rest looked up from reference TRBV7-3 and TRBJ2-1, is GAGVSQTPSNKVTEKGKYVELRCDPISGHTALYWYRQSLGQGPEFLIYFQGTGAADDSGLPNDRFFAVRPEGSVSTLKIQRTERGDSAVYLCRQTLYNEQFFGPGTRLTVL.